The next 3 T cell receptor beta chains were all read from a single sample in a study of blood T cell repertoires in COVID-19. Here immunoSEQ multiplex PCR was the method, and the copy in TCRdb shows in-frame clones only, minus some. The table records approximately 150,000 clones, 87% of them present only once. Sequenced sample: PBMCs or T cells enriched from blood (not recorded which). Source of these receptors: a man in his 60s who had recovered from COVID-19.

DNA of the CDR3: TGTGCCAGCAGCGTAGGAGGGGGCTGGGGCAATGAGCAGTTCTTC. It yields the protein CASSVGGGWGNEQFF. The chain uses TRBV9 and TRBJ2-1, with 7 bases aligning to TRBD1. Germline loops: CDR1 SGDLS, CDR2 YYNGEE. The CDR3 spans 15 residues. V shed 0 bases and J 6 bases; nucleotides not matched to a gene: 6.

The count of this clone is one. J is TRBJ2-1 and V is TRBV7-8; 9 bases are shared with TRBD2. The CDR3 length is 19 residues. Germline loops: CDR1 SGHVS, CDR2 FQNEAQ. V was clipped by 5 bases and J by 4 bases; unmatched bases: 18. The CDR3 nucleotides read TGTGCCAGCAGCCGCCGAGGGGGGGCCCCTAGCGGGGCTTACAATGAGCAGTTCTTC. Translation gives CASSRRGGAPSGAYNEQFF.

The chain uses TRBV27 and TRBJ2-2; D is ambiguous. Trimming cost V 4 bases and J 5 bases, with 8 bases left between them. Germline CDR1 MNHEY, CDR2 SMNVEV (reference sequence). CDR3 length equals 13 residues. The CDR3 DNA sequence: TGTGCCAGCAGTTGGGCAGTTACCGGGGAGCTGTTTTTT. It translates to CASSWAVTGELFF.